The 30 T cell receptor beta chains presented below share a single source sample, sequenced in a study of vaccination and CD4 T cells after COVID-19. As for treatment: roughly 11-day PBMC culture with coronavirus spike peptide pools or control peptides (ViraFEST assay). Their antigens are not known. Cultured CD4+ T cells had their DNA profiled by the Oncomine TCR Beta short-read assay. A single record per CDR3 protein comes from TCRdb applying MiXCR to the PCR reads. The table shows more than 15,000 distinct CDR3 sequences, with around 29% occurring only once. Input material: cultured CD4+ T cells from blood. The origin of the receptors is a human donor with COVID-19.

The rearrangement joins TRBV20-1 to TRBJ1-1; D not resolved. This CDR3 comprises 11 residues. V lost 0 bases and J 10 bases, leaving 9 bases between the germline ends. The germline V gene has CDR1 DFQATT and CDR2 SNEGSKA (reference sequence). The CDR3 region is CSARDEPGAFF. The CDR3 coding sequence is TGCAGTGCTAGAGATGAACCGGGAGCTTTCTTT.

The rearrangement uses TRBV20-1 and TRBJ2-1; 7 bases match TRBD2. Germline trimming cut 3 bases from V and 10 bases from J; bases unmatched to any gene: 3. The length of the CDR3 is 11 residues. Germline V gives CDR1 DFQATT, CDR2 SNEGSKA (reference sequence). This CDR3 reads CSASEGGEQFF. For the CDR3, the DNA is TGCAGTGCTAGTGAGGGAGGGGAGCAGTTCTTC.

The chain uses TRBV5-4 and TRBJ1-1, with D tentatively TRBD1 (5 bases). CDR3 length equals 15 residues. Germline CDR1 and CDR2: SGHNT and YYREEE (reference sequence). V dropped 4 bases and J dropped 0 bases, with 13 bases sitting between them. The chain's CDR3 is CASSKMGLLNTEAFF. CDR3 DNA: TGTGCCAGCAGCAAAATGGGACTGCTGAACACTGAAGCTTTCTTT.

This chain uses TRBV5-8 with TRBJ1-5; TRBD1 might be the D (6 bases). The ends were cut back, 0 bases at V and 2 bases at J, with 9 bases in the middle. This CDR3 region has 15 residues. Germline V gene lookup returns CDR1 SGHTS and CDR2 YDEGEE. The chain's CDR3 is CASSLGQAGNQPQHF. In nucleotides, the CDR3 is TGTGCCAGCAGCTTGGGACAGGCTGGCAATCAGCCCCAGCATTTT.

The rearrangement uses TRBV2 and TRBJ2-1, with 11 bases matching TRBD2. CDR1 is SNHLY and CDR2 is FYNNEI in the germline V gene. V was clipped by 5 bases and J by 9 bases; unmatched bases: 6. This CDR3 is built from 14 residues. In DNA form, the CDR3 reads TGTGCCAGCAGTCCAGGGACTAGCGGTACTGAGCAGTTCTTC. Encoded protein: CASSPGTSGTEQFF.

The CDR3 reads CASSFIKSGDNEQFF. The CDR3 DNA reads TGTGCCAGCAGCTTCATAAAGAGCGGGGACAATGAGCAGTTCTTC. The chain recombines TRBV5-8 with TRBJ2-1; TRBD2 aligns across 7 bases. CDR1 is SGHTS, CDR2 YDEGEE, per germline. V shed 2 bases and J 5 bases; nucleotides not matched to a gene: 7. CDR3 size: 15 residues.

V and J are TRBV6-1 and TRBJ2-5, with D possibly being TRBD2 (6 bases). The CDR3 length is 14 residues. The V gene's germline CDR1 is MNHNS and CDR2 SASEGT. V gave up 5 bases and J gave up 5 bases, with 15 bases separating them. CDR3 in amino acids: CASSHLLGRETQYF. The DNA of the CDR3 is TGTGCCAGCAGTCACCTCCTGGGGAGGGAGACCCAGTACTTC.

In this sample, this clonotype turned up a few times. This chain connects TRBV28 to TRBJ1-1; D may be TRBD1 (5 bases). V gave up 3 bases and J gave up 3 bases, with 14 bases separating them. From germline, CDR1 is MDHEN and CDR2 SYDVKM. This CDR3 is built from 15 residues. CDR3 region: CASSFPGKLDTEAFF. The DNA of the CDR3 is TGTGCCAGCAGTTTCCCAGGGAAGCTCGACACTGAAGCTTTCTTT.

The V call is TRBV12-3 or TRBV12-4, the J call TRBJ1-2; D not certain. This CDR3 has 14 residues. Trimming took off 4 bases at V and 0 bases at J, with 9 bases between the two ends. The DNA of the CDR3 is TGTGCCAGCAGTTGGCGGCGAGCTAACTATGGCTACACCTTC. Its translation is CASSWRRANYGYTF.

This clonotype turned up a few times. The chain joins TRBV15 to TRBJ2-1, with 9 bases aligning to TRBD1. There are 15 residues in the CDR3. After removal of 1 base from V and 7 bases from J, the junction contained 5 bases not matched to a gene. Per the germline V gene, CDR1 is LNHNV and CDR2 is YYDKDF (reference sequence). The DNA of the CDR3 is TGTGCCACCAGCAGAGCCGGGACAGGGAGAAATGAGCAGTTCTTC. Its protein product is CATSRAGTGRNEQFF.

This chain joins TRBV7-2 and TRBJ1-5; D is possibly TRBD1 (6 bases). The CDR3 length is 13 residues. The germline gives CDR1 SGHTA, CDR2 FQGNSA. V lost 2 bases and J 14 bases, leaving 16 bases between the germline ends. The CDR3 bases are TGTGCCAGCAGCTTATCTAGGACAGACTGGAAGCATTTT. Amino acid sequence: CASSLSRTDWKHF.

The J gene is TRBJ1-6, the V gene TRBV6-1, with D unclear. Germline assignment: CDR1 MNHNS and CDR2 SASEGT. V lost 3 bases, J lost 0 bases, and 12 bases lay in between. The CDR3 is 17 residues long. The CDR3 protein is CASSDALGSSYNSPLHF. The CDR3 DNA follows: TGTGCCAGCAGTGATGCACTTGGGAGCTCCTATAATTCACCCCTCCACTTT.

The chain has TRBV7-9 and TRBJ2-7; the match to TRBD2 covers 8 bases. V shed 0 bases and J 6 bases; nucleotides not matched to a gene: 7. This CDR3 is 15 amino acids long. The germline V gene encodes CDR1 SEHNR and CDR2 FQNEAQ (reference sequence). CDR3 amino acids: CASSLALGLAGEQYF. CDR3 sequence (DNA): TGTGCCAGCAGCTTAGCGCTTGGGCTAGCGGGCGAGCAGTACTTC.

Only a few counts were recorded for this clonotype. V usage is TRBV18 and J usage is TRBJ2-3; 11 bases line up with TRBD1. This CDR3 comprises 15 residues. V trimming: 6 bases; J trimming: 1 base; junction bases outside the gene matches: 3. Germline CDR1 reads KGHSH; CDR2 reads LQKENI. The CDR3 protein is CASSPGQGGTDTQYF. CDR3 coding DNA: TGTGCCAGCTCCCCGGGACAGGGGGGCACAGATACGCAGTATTTT.

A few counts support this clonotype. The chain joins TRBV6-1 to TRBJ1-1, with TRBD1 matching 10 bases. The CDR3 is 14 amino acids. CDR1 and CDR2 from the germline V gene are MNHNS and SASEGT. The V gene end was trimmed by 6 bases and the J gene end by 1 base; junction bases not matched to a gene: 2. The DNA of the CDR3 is TGTGCCAGCAGGACAGGGGGCGAGAACACTGAAGCTTTCTTT. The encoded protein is CASRTGGENTEAFF.

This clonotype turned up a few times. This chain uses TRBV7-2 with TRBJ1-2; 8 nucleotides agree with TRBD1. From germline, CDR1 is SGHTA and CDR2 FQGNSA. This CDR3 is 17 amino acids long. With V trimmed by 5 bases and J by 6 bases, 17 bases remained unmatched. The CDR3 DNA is TGTGCCAGCAGCCCCCTCCCCCCACGGACAGGGAGCGATGGCTACACCTTC. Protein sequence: CASSPLPPRTGSDGYTF. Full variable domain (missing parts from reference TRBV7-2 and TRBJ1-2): GAGVSQSPSNKVTEKGKDVELRCDPISGHTALYWYRQSLGQGLEFLIYFQGNSAPDKSGLPSDRFSAERTGGSVSTLTIQRTQQEDSAVYLCASSPLPPRTGSDGYTFGSGTRLTVV.

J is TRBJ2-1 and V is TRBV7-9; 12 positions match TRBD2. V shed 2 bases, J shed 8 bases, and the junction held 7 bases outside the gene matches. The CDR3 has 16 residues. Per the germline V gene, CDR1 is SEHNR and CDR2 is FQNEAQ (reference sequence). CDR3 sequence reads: CASSLWTSGVGHEQFF. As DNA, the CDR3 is TGTGCCAGCAGCTTATGGACTAGCGGGGTCGGCCATGAGCAGTTCTTC. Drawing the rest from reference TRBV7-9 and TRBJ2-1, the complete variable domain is DTGVSQNPRHKITKRGQNVTFRCDPISEHNRLYWYRQTLGQGPEFLTYFQNEAQLEKSRLLSDRFSAERPKGSFSTLEIQRTEQGDSAMYLCASSLWTSGVGHEQFFGPGTRLTVL.

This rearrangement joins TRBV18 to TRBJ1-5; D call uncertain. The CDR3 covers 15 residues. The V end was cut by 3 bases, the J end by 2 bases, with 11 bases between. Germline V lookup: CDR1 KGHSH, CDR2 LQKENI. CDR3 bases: TGTGCCAGCTCACCCAACCACGGAGGCAATCAGCCCCAGCATTTT. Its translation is CASSPNHGGNQPQHF.

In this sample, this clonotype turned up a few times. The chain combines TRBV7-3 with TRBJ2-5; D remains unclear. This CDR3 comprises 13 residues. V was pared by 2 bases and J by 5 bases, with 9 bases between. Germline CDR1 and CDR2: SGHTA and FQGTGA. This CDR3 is CASSLSGRETQYF. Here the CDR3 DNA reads TGTGCCAGCAGCTTATCCGGGCGGGAGACCCAGTACTTC.

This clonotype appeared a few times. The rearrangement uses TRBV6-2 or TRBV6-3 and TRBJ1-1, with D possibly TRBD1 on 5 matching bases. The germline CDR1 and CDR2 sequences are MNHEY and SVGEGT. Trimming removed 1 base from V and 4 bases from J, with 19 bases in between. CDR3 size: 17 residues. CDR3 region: CASSYYPGGPGGTEAFF. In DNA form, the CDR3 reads TGTGCCAGCAGTTACTACCCTGGAGGACCCGGGGGCACTGAAGCTTTCTTT.

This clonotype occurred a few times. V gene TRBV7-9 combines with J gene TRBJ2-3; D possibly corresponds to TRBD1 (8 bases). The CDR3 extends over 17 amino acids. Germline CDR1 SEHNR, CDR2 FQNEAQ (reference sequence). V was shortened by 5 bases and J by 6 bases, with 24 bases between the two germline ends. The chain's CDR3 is CASSPPGGNRGLDTQYF. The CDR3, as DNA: TGTGCCAGCAGCCCCCCGGGGGGTAACAGGGGGTTGGATACGCAGTATTTT.

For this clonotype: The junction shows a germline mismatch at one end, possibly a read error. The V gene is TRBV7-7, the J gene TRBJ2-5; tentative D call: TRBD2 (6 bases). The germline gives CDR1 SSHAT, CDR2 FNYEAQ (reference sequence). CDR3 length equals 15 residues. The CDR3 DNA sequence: TGTGCTAGCAGCTTAGCGCGGGGCCAGGGAAAGACCCAGTACTTC. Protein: CASSLARGQGKTQYF.

The DNA for the CDR3 is TGCAGTGCTAGGATCGGAGCGTTGGGGCTTAAAGAGACCCAGTACTTC. The encoded protein is CSARIGALGLKETQYF. The chain joins TRBV20-1 to TRBJ2-5, with D possibly TRBD1 on 5 matching bases. Trimming shortened V by 3 bases and J by 3 bases, and 20 bases separated the two germline ends. Germline CDR1 and CDR2: DFQATT and SNEGSKA (reference sequence). This CDR3 is 16 amino acids long.

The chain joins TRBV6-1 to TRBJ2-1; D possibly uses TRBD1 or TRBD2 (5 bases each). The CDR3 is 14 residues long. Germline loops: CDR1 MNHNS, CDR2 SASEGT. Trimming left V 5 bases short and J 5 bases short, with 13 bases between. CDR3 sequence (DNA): TGTGCCAGCAGTCCCACCTGGGGGAACAATGAGCAGTTCTTC. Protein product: CASSPTWGNNEQFF.

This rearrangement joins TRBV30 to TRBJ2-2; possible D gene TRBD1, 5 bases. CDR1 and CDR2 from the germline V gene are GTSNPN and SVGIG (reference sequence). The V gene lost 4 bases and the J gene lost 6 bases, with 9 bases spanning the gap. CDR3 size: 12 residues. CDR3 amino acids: CAWIKGAGELFF. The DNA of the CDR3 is TGTGCCTGGATAAAAGGGGCCGGGGAGCTGTTTTTT.

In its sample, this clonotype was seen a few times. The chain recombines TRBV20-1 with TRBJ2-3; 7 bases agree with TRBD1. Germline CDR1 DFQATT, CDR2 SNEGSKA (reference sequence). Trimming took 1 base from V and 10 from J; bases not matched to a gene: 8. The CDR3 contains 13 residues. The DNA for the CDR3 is TGCAGTGCTAGAGGGGCCGGACAGGACCCGCAGTATTTT. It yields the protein CSARGAGQDPQYF.

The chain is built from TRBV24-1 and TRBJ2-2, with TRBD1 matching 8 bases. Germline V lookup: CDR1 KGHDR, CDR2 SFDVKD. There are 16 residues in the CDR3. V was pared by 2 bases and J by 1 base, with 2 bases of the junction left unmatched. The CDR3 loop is CATSDSGTGNTGELFF. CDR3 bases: TGTGCCACCAGTGATTCCGGGACAGGGAACACCGGGGAGCTGTTTTTT.

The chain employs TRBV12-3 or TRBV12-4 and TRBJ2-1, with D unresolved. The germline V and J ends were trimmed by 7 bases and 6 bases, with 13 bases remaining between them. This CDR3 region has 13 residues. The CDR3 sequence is CASTPDVFNEQFF. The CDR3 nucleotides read TGTGCCAGCACCCCGGACGTCTTCAATGAGCAGTTCTTC.

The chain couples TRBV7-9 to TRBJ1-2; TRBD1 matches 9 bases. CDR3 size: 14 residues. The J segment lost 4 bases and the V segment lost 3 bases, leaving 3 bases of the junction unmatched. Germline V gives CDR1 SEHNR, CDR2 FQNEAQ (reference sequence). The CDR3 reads CASSLTGGAYGYTF. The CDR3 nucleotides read TGTGCCAGCAGCTTGACAGGGGGAGCCTATGGCTACACCTTC.

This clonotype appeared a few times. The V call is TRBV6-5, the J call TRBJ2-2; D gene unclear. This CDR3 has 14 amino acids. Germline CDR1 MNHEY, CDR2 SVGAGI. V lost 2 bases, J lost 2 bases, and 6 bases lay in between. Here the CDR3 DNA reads TGTGCCAGCAGTTACCGCAGCAACACCGGGGAGCTGTTTTTT. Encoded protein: CASSYRSNTGELFF.